The next 28 T cell receptor beta chains were all read from a single sample in a study of T cells in Graves' hyperthyroidism and ophthalmopathy. Amplification targeted TCR beta CDR3 regions from RNA transcripts. When the TCR CDR3 underwent first-round RT-PCR, the HTBI primer set was used. TCRdb re-called the multiplex PCR reads with MiXCR, one entry per CDR3 protein. The top ten clones hold 35% to 50% of a sample with around 200,000 distinct CDR3 sequences, around 18% of them seen once. The sequencing input was blood. The receptors were gathered from a man aged 40-49 years with Graves' hyperthyroidism.

This clonotype has ten or more counts. The chain employs TRBV6-1 and TRBJ1-1; the D gene is possibly TRBD1 (6 bases). CDR3 length equals 12 residues. Deletions cut 6 bases from V and 3 bases from J, with 8 bases between. Germline loops: CDR1 MNHNS, CDR2 SASEGT. The CDR3 DNA reads as TGTGCCAGCAGCAGGGGATACACTGAAGCTTTCTTT. This gives the protein CASSRGYTEAFF.

This clonotype was seen a single time. This sequence joins TRBV7-9 and TRBJ2-6; possible D gene TRBD2, 5 bases. There are 18 residues in the CDR3. The V and J ends lost 8 bases and 0 bases respectively, with 20 bases between them. Looked up from germline, CDR1 is SEHNR and CDR2 is FQNEAQ (reference sequence). CDR3 bases: TGTGCCAGCTCACCCCCGGCGGGTCTATCCTCTGGGGCCAACGTCCTGACTTTC. As protein: CASSPPAGLSSGANVLTF. Looking up the rest from reference TRBV7-9 and TRBJ2-6 gives the full variable domain: DTGVSQNPRHKITKRGQNVTFRCDPISEHNRLYWYRQTLGQGPEFLTYFQNEAQLEKSRLLSDRFSAERPKGSFSTLEIQRTEQGDSAMYLCASSPPAGLSSGANVLTFGAGSRLTVL.

On this clonotype: One base away lies a much larger clone, so this may be a sequencing read error. The rearrangement links TRBV5-1 to TRBJ1-1, with a tentative D call TRBD1 (5 bases). CDR1 and CDR2 (germline): SGHRS, YFSETQ. This CDR3 contains 15 residues. V shed 2 bases and J shed 3 bases, with 14 bases lying between them. CDR3 amino acids: CASSFQGRGYTEAFF. CDR3 nucleotide sequence: TGCGCCAGCAGCTTCCAGGGACGAGGGTACACTGAAGCTTTCTTT.

This clonotype was found many times. This chain uses TRBV15 with TRBJ2-5; 7 bases match TRBD1. Germline loops: CDR1 LNHNV, CDR2 YYDKDF (reference sequence). This CDR3 has 16 amino acids. After removal of 0 bases from V and 0 bases from J, the junction contained 4 bases not matched to a gene. Here the CDR3 DNA reads TGTGCCACCAGCAGAGATGAGGGGGCGTACCAAGAGACCCAGTACTTC. Amino acid sequence: CATSRDEGAYQETQYF.

This clonotype was recorded many times. In nucleotides, the CDR3 is TGTGCCAGCAGCTCCAGGCTGGCAGACCATGAAGCTTTCTTT. This gives the protein CASSSRLADHEAFF. The chain recombines TRBV7-2 with TRBJ1-1; D unresolved. CDR1 is SGHTA, CDR2 FQGNSA, per germline. This CDR3 has 14 residues. With 4 bases removed from V and 7 bases from J, the gap between germline ends came to 16 bases.

On this clonotype: This may be a read error, as it is one base from a much larger clone. The chain links TRBV27 to TRBJ2-2; 8 bases are shared with TRBD1. The CDR3 runs 15 residues. The V gene's germline CDR1 is MNHEY and CDR2 SMNVEV (reference sequence). CDR3 in amino acids: CAGSFGTGNTGELFF. In nucleotides, the CDR3 is TGTGCCGGCAGTTTCGGGACAGGGAACACCGGGGAGCTGTTTTTT.

J is TRBJ2-7 and V is TRBV12-5; D is uncertain. The germline CDR1 and CDR2 sequences are LGHNT and FRNRAP. The CDR3 covers 17 residues. V lost 3 bases to trimming and J lost 2 bases, with 20 bases between them. CDR3 nucleotide sequence: TGTGCTAGTGGTTTCTTCGGGCCCCGGCCTGACGCCTACGAGCAGTACTTC. Encoded protein: CASGFFGPRPDAYEQYF.

In this sample, this clonotype turned up many times. J is TRBJ2-7 and V is TRBV9; D is undetermined. V gave up 0 bases and J gave up 2 bases, with 12 bases separating them. CDR3 length: 15 residues. Germline V CDR1 and CDR2: SGDLS, YYNGEE. This CDR3 reads CASSVGDATTYEQYF. The CDR3 DNA reads as TGTGCCAGCAGCGTAGGAGATGCTACCACCTACGAGCAGTACTTC.

The gene calls are TRBV24-1 and TRBJ1-1, with 8 bases lining up with TRBD1. The V gene end was trimmed by 7 bases and the J gene end by 8 bases; junction bases not matched to a gene: 8. This CDR3 has 13 amino acids. The germline CDR1 and CDR2 sequences are KGHDR and SFDVKD. The CDR3 loop reads CATRSTGGREAFF. CDR3 coding DNA: TGTGCCACCAGATCCACAGGGGGTAGGGAAGCTTTCTTT.

This clonotype has just a few counts. The chain links TRBV19 to TRBJ1-4, with TRBD1 as a possible D gene (6 bases). The CDR3 consists of 13 residues. Germline loops: CDR1 LNHDA, CDR2 SQIVND (reference sequence). The ends were cut back, 4 bases at V and 8 bases at J, with 11 bases in the middle. The CDR3 sequence is CASSTQGMEKLFF. Written as DNA, the CDR3 is TGTGCCAGTAGTACACAGGGTATGGAAAAACTGTTTTTT.

This clonotype was detected many times. The CDR3 loop is CATSRGGAPSSDTQYF. As DNA, the CDR3 is TGTGCCACCAGCAGGGGGGGGGCACCTTCGTCGGATACGCAGTATTTT. The chain carries TRBV15 and TRBJ2-3; D perhaps matches TRBD2 (7 bases). Germline CDR1 and CDR2: LNHNV and YYDKDF (reference sequence). Trimming took off 3 bases at V and 6 bases at J, with 19 bases between the two ends. The length of the CDR3 is 16 residues.

The chain combines TRBV27 with TRBJ1-2; 9 bases are a match to TRBD1. Germline loops: CDR1 MNHEY, CDR2 SMNVEV (reference sequence). The junction had 7 bases not matched to a gene; V was cut back by 2 bases and J by 3 bases. The CDR3 spans 16 residues. The CDR3 region is CASSLGLDRGYYGYTF. The CDR3 DNA reads TGTGCCAGCAGTTTAGGCCTGGACAGGGGTTACTATGGCTACACCTTC.

This clonotype has at least ten counts. The V and J genes are TRBV3-1 and TRBJ2-2; weak D call: TRBD2 (6 bases). In germline, CDR1 is LGHDT, CDR2 YNNKEL (reference sequence). The CDR3 extends over 13 amino acids. V was trimmed by 4 bases and J by 6 bases, leaving 9 bases between them. CDR3: CASSPGVAGELFF. The DNA for the CDR3 is TGTGCCAGCAGCCCGGGGGTGGCCGGGGAGCTGTTTTTT.

The sample holds a few counts of this clonotype. The chain recombines TRBV7-3 with TRBJ2-3; TRBD2 aligns across 12 bases. The trim removed 3 bases at V and 5 bases at J, leaving 15 bases unmatched. CDR1 is SGHTA and CDR2 is FQGTGA in the germline V gene. This CDR3 has 19 amino acids. The CDR3 DNA sequence: TGTGCCAGCAGCTTTACGGGGGGCCGGCTAGCGGGGGGGCAAGATACGCAGTATTTT. It specifies CASSFTGGRLAGGQDTQYF.

This clonotype was seen a few times. V gene TRBV18 combines with J gene TRBJ2-3; the match to TRBD1 covers 12 bases. With 3 bases clipped from V and 4 bases from J, the junction kept 8 bases outside the gene matches. This CDR3 contains 17 residues. Germline V gene sequence: CDR1 KGHSH, CDR2 LQKENI. This CDR3 is CASSPSSGQGAADTQYF. The DNA for the CDR3 is TGTGCCAGCTCACCGAGCTCGGGACAGGGGGCGGCAGATACGCAGTATTTT.

This clonotype was detected ten times or more. V usage is TRBV2 and J usage is TRBJ1-1; the D gene is possibly TRBD1 (5 bases). V lost 4 bases to trimming and J lost 5 bases, with 14 bases between them. The germline V gene has CDR1 SNHLY and CDR2 FYNNEI. The CDR3 totals 14 residues. The CDR3 nucleotides are TGTGCCAGCAGTGTAGGGACGGCGGGAACTGAAGCTTTCTTT. Translation gives CASSVGTAGTEAFF. The complete variable domain, with remaining parts taken from reference TRBV2 and TRBJ1-1, reads EPEVTQTPSHQVTQMGQEVILRCVPISNHLYFYWYRQILGQKVEFLVSFYNNEISEKSEIFDDQFSVERPDGSNFTLKIRSTKLEDSAMYFCASSVGTAGTEAFFGQGTRLTVV.

The V gene is TRBV4-2, the J gene TRBJ1-2; the D is unclear. Germline CDR1 and CDR2: LGHNA and YNFKEQ. The V and J ends lost 5 bases and 2 bases respectively, with 9 bases between them. The length of the CDR3 is 13 residues. CDR3 DNA sequence: TGTGCCAGCAGCGTCGTAGCCAACTATGGCTACACCTTC. Amino acid sequence: CASSVVANYGYTF.

This clonotype was picked up many times. The genes are TRBV5-1 and TRBJ1-3, with 10 bases identical to TRBD1. Trimming removed 2 bases from V and 1 base from J; junction bases left unmatched: 6. The CDR3 has 17 residues. The V gene's germline CDR1 is SGHRS and CDR2 YFSETQ. The CDR3 DNA is TGCGCCAGCAGCTTACGGGACAGGGGATCATCTGGAAACACCATATATTTT. Translated, it gives CASSLRDRGSSGNTIYF.

Comment on this clonotype: A much bigger clone sits one base away, suggesting this may be a read error. The CDR3 DNA reads TGCAGCGTTGACGGGGGGGGTACGCAGTATTTT. This gives the protein CSVDGGGTQYF. The rearrangement joins TRBV29-1 to TRBJ2-3, with TRBD2 identical over 8 bases. CDR3 length equals 11 residues. V lost 3 bases, J lost 8 bases, and 1 base stayed unmatched. CDR1 and CDR2 from the germline V gene are SQVTM and ANQGSEA.

This clonotype has only a few counts. The V and J genes are TRBV5-1 and TRBJ2-7; D ambiguous. Germline values: CDR1 SGHRS, CDR2 YFSETQ. The CDR3 is 15 amino acids. V was cut by 4 bases and J by 0 bases, with 14 bases left in between. The CDR3 sequence: CASSPSGQSSYEQYF. DNA of the CDR3: TGCGCCAGCAGCCCGAGTGGGCAGAGCTCCTACGAGCAGTACTTC.

There are a few counts of this clonotype. V and J are TRBV28 and TRBJ1-4; TRBD1 aligns across 10 bases. Germline V gene data show CDR1 as MDHEN and CDR2 as SYDVKM. J was trimmed by 5 bases and V by 5 bases; bases with no gene match: 14. The length of the CDR3 is 18 residues. This CDR3 is CASSPHRGTGAGNEKLFF. For the CDR3, the DNA is TGTGCCAGCAGTCCCCACCGCGGGACAGGGGCGGGAAATGAAAAACTGTTTTTT.

This clonotype was detected only a few times. This chain joins TRBV12-3 or TRBV12-4 and TRBJ2-2, with TRBD2 matching over 10 bases. This CDR3 comprises 15 residues. The V and J ends lost 4 bases and 8 bases, in that order; junction bases with no gene match: 7. CDR3: CASSSILAGEGELFF. The CDR3 coding sequence is TGTGCCAGCAGTTCAATTCTAGCGGGGGAAGGGGAGCTGTTTTTT.

The chain has TRBV20-1 and TRBJ2-3; 9 positions agree with TRBD2. This CDR3 is 17 amino acids long. CDR1 is DFQATT and CDR2 is SNEGSKA in the germline V gene (reference sequence). V shed 0 bases and J 2 bases; nucleotides not matched to a gene: 9. The CDR3 spells CSARDLAGGGDTDTQYF. For the CDR3, the DNA is TGCAGTGCTAGAGATCTGGCTGGCGGGGGGGACACAGATACGCAGTATTTT.

In its sample, this clonotype was seen many times. This rearrangement joins TRBV7-2 to TRBJ2-7; D may be TRBD1 (6 bases). The V end lost 6 bases, the J end lost 0 bases, and 9 bases lay between the germline ends. The CDR3 covers 13 residues. Germline V lookup: CDR1 SGHTA, CDR2 FQGNSA. The CDR3 DNA reads TGTGCCAGCAGGGGGGCCTTCTCCTACGAGCAGTACTTC. This gives the protein CASRGAFSYEQYF.

This clonotype was recorded many times. This sequence joins TRBV2 and TRBJ1-2, with 9 bases lining up with TRBD1. V gave up 11 bases and J gave up 1 base; unmatched junction bases: 14. The CDR3 contains 16 residues. Germline V gene lookup returns CDR1 SNHLY and CDR2 FYNNEI. The CDR3 loop reads CALDRGKPRINYGYTF. DNA for the CDR3: TGTGCCCTGGACAGGGGCAAACCTCGAATTAACTATGGCTACACCTTC.

To note about this clonotype: A read error is possible here, since a much larger clone lies one base away. V is TRBV5-5 and J is TRBJ2-1; 12 nucleotides align to TRBD2. The CDR3 has 15 amino acids. Germline assignment: CDR1 SGHKS and CDR2 YYEKEE (reference sequence). The CDR3 protein is CTSRFLAGGLYEQFF. For the CDR3, the DNA is TGTACCAGCAGATTCCTAGCGGGGGGGCTCTATGAGCAGTTCTTC.

The chain joins TRBV7-3 to TRBJ2-7; 14 bases map to TRBD2. Germline V CDR1 and CDR2: SGHTA, FQGTGA. V lost 5 bases, J lost 4 bases, and 7 bases stayed unmatched. CDR3 size: 16 residues. The CDR3 loop reads CASSRLAGGLAYEQYF. CDR3 DNA sequence: TGTGCCAGCAGCCGACTAGCGGGGGGGTTGGCTTACGAGCAGTACTTC.

Many counts were recorded for this clonotype. This chain uses TRBV6-1 with TRBJ2-1, with 10 bases fitting TRBD1. Trimming cost V 4 bases and J 3 bases; bases outside gene matches: 0. The CDR3 covers 14 residues. Germline CDR1 reads MNHNS; CDR2 reads SASEGT. The CDR3 DNA reads as TGTGCCAGCAGTGGGACAGGGGGCTACAATGAGCAGTTCTTC. As protein: CASSGTGGYNEQFF.